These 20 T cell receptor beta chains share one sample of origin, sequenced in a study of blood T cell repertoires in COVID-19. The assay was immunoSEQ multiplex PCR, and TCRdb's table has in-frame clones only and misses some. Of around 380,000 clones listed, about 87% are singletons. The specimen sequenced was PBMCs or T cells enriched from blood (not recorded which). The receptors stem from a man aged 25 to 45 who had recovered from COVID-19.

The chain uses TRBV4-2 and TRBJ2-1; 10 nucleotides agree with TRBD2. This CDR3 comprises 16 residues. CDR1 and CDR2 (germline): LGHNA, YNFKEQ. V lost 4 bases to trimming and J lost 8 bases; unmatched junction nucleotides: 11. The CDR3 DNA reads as TGTGCCAGCAGCCTCAGGGCTAGCGGGGGATATGATGAGCAGTTCTTC. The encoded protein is CASSLRASGGYDEQFF.

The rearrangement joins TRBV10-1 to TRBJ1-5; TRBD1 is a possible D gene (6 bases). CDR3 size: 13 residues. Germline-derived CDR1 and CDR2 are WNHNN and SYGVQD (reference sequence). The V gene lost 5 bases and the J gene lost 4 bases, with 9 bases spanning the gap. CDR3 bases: TGCGCCAGCAGTCCCGGGACAAATCAGCCCCAGCATTTT. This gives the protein CASSPGTNQPQHF.

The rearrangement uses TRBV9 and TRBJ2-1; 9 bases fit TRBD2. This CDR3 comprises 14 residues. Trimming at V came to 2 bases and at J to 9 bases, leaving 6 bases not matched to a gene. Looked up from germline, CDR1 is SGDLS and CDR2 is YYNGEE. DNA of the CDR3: TGTGCCAGCAGCGTCGGGACTAGCTTTGGTGAGCAGTTCTTC. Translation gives CASSVGTSFGEQFF.

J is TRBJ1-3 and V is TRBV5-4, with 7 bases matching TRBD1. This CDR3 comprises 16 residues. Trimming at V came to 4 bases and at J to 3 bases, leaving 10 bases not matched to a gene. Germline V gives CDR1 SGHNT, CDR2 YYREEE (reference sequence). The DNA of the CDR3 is TGTGCCAGCAGCCGCGAGACAGGGCTCATTGGAAACACCATATATTTT. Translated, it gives CASSRETGLIGNTIYF.

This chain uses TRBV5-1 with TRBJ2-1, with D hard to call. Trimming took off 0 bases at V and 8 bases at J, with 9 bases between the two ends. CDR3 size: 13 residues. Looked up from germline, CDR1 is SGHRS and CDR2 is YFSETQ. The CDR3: CASSLVASYEQFF. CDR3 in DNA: TGCGCCAGCAGCTTGGTGGCATCATATGAGCAGTTCTTC.

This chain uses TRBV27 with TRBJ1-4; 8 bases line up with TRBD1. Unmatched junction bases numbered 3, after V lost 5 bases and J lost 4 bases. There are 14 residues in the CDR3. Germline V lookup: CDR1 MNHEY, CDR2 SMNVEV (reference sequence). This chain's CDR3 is CASSNRGFNEKLFF. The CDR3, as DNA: TGTGCCAGCAGTAACAGGGGGTTTAATGAAAAACTGTTTTTT.

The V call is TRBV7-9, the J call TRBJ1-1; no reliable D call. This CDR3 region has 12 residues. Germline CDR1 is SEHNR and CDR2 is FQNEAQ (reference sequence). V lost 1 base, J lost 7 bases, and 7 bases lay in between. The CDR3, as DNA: TGTGCCAGCAGCTTAGGACGCGGTGAAGCTTTCTTT. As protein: CASSLGRGEAFF. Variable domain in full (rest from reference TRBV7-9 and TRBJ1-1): DTGVSQNPRHKITKRGQNVTFRCDPISEHNRLYWYRQTLGQGPEFLTYFQNEAQLEKSRLLSDRFSAERPKGSFSTLEIQRTEQGDSAMYLCASSLGRGEAFFGQGTRLTVV.

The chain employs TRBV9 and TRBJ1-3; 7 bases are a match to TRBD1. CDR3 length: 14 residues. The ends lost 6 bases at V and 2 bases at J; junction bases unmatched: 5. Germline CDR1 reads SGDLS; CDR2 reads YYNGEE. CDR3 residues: CASNLQGAGNTIYF. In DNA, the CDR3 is TGTGCCAGCAACCTCCAGGGGGCTGGAAACACCATATATTTT.

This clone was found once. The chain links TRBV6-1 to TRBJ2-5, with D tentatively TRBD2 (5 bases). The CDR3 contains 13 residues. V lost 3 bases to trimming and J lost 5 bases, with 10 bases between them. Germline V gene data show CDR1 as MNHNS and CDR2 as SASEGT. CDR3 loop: CASSDQAGETQYF. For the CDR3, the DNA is TGTGCCAGCAGTGATCAGGCGGGCGAGACCCAGTACTTC.

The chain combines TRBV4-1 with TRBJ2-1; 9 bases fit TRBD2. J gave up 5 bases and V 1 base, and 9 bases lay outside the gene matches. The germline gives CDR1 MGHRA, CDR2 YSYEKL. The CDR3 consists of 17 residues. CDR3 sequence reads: CASSQAPLAGFHNEQFF. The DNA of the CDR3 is TGCGCCAGCAGCCAAGCTCCGCTAGCGGGGTTCCACAATGAGCAGTTCTTC.

CDR3 loop: CASSFDRRTYNEQFF. CDR3 coding DNA: TGTGCCAGCAGCTTTGACAGGAGGACCTACAATGAGCAGTTCTTC. V usage is TRBV11-2 and J usage is TRBJ2-1; TRBD1 might be the D (6 bases). This CDR3 has 15 residues. The germline CDR1 and CDR2 sequences are SGHAT and FQNNGV. Trimming took off 3 bases at V and 2 bases at J, with 11 bases between the two ends. Full variable domain (rest looked up from reference TRBV11-2 and TRBJ2-1): EAGVAQSPRYKIIEKRQSVAFWCNPISGHATLYWYQQILGQGPKLLIQFQNNGVVDDSQLPKDRFSAERLKGVDSTLKIQPAKLEDSAVYLCASSFDRRTYNEQFFGPGTRLTVL.

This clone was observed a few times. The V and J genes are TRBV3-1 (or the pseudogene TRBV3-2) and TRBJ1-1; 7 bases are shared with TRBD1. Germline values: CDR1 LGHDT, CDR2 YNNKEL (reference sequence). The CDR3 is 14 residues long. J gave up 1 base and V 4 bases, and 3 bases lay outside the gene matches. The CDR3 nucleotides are TGTGCCAGCAGCCCGGGACAGTGGAACACTGAAGCTTTCTTT. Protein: CASSPGQWNTEAFF.

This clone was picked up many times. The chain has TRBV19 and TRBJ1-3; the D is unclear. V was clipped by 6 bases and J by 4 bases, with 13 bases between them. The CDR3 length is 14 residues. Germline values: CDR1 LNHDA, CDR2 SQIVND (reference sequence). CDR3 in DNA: TGTGCCAGTAGGTCCGGGAAGGTGGGAAACACCATATATTTT. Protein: CASRSGKVGNTIYF.

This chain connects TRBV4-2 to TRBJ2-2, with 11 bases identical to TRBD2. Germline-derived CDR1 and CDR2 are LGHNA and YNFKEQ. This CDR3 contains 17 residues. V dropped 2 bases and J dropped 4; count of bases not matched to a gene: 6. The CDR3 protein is CASSQLAGGPPTGELFF. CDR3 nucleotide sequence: TGTGCCAGCAGCCAATTAGCGGGGGGGCCCCCCACCGGGGAGCTGTTTTTT.

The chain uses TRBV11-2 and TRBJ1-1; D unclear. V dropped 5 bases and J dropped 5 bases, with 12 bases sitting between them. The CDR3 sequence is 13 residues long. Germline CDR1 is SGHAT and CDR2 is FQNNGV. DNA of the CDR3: TGTGCCAGCAGCCTAACCCTCAGGACTGAAGCTTTCTTT. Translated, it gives CASSLTLRTEAFF.

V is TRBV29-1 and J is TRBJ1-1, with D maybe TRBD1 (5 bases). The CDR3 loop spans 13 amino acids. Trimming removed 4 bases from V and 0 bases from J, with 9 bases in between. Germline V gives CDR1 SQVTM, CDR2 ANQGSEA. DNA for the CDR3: TGCAGCGTTGGGGGCCTTATGAACACTGAAGCTTTCTTT. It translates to CSVGGLMNTEAFF.

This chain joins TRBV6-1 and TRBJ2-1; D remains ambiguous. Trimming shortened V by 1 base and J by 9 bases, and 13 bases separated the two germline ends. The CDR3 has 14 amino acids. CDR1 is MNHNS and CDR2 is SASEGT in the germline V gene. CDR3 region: CASSEVYNTGEQFF. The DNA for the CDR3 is TGTGCCAGCAGTGAAGTGTATAATACGGGTGAGCAGTTCTTC.

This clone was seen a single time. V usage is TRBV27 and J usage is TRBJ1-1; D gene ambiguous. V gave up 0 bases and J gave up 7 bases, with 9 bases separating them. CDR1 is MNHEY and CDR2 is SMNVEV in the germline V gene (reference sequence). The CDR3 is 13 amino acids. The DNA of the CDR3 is TGTGCCAGCAGTTTATCGCAGAGGAGTGAAGCTTTCTTT. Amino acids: CASSLSQRSEAFF.

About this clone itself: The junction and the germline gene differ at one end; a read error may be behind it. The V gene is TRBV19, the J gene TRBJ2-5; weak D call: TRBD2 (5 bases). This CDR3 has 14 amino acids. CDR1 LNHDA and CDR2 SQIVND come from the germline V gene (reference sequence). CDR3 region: CASSLERGQETQYF. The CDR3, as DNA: TGTGCCAGTAGTCTAGAGCGAGGGCAGGAGACCCAGTACTTC.

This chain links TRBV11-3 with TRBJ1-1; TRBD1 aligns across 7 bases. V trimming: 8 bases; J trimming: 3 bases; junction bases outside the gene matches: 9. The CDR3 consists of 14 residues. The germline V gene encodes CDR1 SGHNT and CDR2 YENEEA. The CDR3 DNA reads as TGTGCCAGCTCAACAGGGGTCTCAGACACTGAAGCTTTCTTT. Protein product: CASSTGVSDTEAFF.